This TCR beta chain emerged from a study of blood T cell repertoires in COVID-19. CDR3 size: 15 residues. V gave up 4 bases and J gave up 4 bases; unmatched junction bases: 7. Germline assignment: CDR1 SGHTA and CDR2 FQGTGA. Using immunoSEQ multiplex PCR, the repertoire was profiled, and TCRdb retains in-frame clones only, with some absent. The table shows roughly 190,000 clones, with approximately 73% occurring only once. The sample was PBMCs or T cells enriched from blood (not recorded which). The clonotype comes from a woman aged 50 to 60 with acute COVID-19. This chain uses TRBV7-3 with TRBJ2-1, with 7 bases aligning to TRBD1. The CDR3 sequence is CASSSRTGPYNEQFF. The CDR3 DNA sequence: TGTGCCAGCAGCTCTCGGACAGGTCCGTACAATGAGCAGTTCTTC.